This T cell receptor (beta chain) stems from a study of OX40 agonist ivuxolimab in advanced cancers. TCRdb's table, derived via immunoSEQ multiplex PCR, lists solely in-frame clones and lacks some. Here the sample spans about 82,000 clones, roughly 92% being singletons. CDR1 and CDR2 (germline): MGHRA, YSYEKL. CDR3 length: 19 residues. The V and J ends lost 0 bases and 0 bases, in that order; junction bases with no gene match: 9. The sequence derives from an adult with an advanced solid tumor such as melanoma, head and neck, liver or kidney cancer. This specimen consisted of CD4+ or CD8+ T cells sorted from blood, obtained in a trial of the OX40 agonist ivuxolimab. The V call is TRBV4-1, the J call TRBJ2-7, with 12 bases that match TRBD2. The CDR3 bases are TGCGCCAGCAGCCAAGATGGTACTAGCGGGAGGTTAAGCTCCTACGAGCAGTACTTC. Its protein product is CASSQDGTSGRLSSYEQYF.